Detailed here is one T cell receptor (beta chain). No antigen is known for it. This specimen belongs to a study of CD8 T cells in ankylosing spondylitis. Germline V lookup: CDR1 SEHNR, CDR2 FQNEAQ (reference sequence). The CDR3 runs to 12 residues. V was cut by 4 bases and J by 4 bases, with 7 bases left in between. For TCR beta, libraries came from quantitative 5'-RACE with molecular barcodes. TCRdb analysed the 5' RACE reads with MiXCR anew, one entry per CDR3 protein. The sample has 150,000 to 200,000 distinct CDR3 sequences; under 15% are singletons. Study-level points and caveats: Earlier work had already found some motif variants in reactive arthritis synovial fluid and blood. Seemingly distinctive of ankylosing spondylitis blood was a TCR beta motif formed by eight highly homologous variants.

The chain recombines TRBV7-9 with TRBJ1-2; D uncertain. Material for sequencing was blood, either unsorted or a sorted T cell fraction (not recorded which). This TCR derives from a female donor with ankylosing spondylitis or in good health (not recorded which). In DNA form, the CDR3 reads TGTGCCAGCAGCTGGAACAGCTATGGCTACACCTTC. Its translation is CASSWNSYGYTF.